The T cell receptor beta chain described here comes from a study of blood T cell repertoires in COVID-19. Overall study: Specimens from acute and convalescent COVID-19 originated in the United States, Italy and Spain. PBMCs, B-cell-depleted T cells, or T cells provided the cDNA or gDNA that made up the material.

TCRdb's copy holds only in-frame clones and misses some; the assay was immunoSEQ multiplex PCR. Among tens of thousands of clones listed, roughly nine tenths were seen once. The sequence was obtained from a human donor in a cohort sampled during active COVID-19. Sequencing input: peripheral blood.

CDR3 DNA sequence: TGTGCCAGCACCCGAAGGTACGGCGGGAGCGGGTACGAAAACATTCAGTACTTC. Its protein product is CASTRRYGGSGYENIQYF. J is TRBJ2-4 and V is TRBV11-2; 7 nucleotides agree with TRBD2. With 7 bases clipped from V and 5 bases from J, the junction kept 20 bases outside the gene matches. CDR1 and CDR2 (germline): SGHAT, FQNNGV. The CDR3 covers 18 residues.